The clone carrying this T cell receptor (beta chain) has a single count. This CDR3 has 14 amino acids. Trimming removed 3 bases from V and 1 base from J, with 9 bases in between. The germline CDR1 and CDR2 sequences are KGHSH and LQKENI. Authors' data handling: Reference gene primers were amplified, and this amplification served to estimate nucleated cell counts. The repertoire was sequenced with immunoSEQ multiplex PCR; TCRdb's copy has only in-frame clones and lacks some. That table gives V, J and clone size, and the DNA gave D and trimming. The repertoire holds about 300,000 clones, with about 90% as singletons. The entry originates in a study of blood T cell repertoires in COVID-19. Across the study: The United States, Italy and Spain were the sources of the acute and convalescent COVID-19 samples. PBMCs, B-cell-depleted T cells, or T cells provided the cDNA or gDNA that made up the material.

Sequencing used peripheral blood. The clonotype originates from a man between 18 and 29 years old who had recovered from COVID-19. This chain joins TRBV18 and TRBJ2-5; D unresolved. The CDR3 DNA follows: TGTGCCAGCTCACCCGACACCGTCCAAGAGACCCAGTACTTC. As protein: CASSPDTVQETQYF.